Given below is one T cell receptor (beta chain) in context. The data belong to a study of blood T cell repertoires in COVID-19. Study overall: Material from acute and convalescent COVID-19 was sourced from the United States, Italy and Spain.

The method was immunoSEQ multiplex PCR; TCRdb's version includes in-frame clones alone and lacks a portion of them. The table records a few hundred thousand clones, about nine tenths of them present only once. This TCR derives from a man aged 25-40 years who had recovered from COVID-19. Sequenced input: PBMCs or T cells enriched from blood (not recorded which).

CDR3 loop: CASRGGQGWEKLFF. CDR3 nucleotides: TGCGCCAGCCGGGGCGGACAGGGGTGGGAAAAACTGTTTTTT. The chain carries TRBV4-1 and TRBJ1-4, with TRBD1 matching over 9 bases. CDR3 length equals 14 residues. Germline V gene lookup returns CDR1 MGHRA and CDR2 YSYEKL. The junction had 9 bases not matched to a gene; V was cut back by 8 bases and J by 8 bases.